This T cell receptor beta chain was documented in a study of blood T cell repertoires in COVID-19. Across the study: Whether acute or convalescent, the COVID-19 samples came from the United States, Italy and Spain. T cells, B-cell-depleted T cells, or PBMCs supplied cDNA or gDNA.

Original processing methods: The assay estimated nucleated cells by amplifying reference gene primers. The method was immunoSEQ multiplex PCR; TCRdb's version includes in-frame clones alone and lacks a portion of them. V and J calls plus clone size are reproduced from that table; the DNA served to infer D and trimming. The top ten clones hold over 3.5% of a sample with 200,000 to 300,000 clones, about 87% of them seen once. The sequencing sample was made of peripheral blood. The sequence derives from a woman in her forties with acute or convalescent COVID-19.

The CDR3 region has the DNA TGCGCCAGCAGTGAGTCGGGGGCCCATGGCTACACCTTC. This sequence encodes CASSESGAHGYTF. This chain links TRBV10-1 with TRBJ1-2, with a tentative D call TRBD1 (6 bases). This CDR3 contains 13 residues. V gave up 0 bases and J gave up 6 bases, with 8 bases separating them. Germline CDR1 and CDR2: WNHNN and SYGVQD (reference sequence).